The clone carrying this T cell receptor (beta chain) occurred many times. This sample was taken from a study of T-cell reconstitution after alpha-beta-depleted transplantation in children. CDR1 SGHRS and CDR2 YFSETQ come from the germline V gene. Trimming stripped 6 bases from V and 3 bases from J, with 10 bases between. The CDR3 length is 13 residues. As it was prepared, the TCRbeta library received unique molecular identifiers. TCRdb independently ran MiXCR on the PCR reads; one entry per CDR3 protein. The sample lists roughly 350,000 distinct CDR3 sequences; 10% were seen once. This receptor was taken from a human donor who donated a stem cell graft to a child with acute lymphoblastic leukemia. Material: PBMCs from the stem cell graft donor, obtained from the stem cell graft. The J gene is TRBJ2-1, the V gene TRBV5-1; D is unclear. CDR3 sequence reads: CASNLWNYNEQFF. CDR3 bases: TGCGCCAGCAACTTATGGAACTACAATGAGCAGTTCTTC.